Listed below are T cell receptor beta chains from one sample, sequenced in a study of T cell responses to AZD1222 COVID-19 vaccine. Sequencing used immunoSEQ multiplex PCR; TCRdb keeps in-frame clones, though not all of them. The data hold around 110,000 clones, with 93% observed a single time. The material sequenced was peripheral blood, taken on day 0 of AZD1222 vaccination. These receptors came from an adult in good health. The CDR3 runs from the conserved cysteine through the conserved F or W. The D gene is left open where the match is weak. Expanded clones are given a class, and other clones once, few, many or no size at all.

17	.	TRBJ2-3	.	TRBV7-9	TGTGCCAGCAGCTCCCCGTATCCGGGGCCTCAGGGAGATACGCAGTATTTT	CASSSPYPGPQGDTQYF
14	.	TRBJ2-2	.	TRBV15	TGTGCCACCAGCATCGGAGGGAACACCGGGGAGCTGTTTTTT	CATSIGGNTGELFF
15	.	TRBJ1-4	.	TRBV19	TGTGCCAGTAGCCGAGAATCGATGGGGCCTGAAAAACTGTTTTTT	CASSRESMGPEKLFF
13	.	TRBJ1-1	TRBD1	TRBV6-6	TGTGCCAGCACGGGACAGTCGAACACTGAAGCTTTCTTT	CASTGQSNTEAFF
13	.	TRBJ2-7	.	TRBV30	TGTGCCTGGGAGGGGGACCGAGCCTACGAGCAGTACTTC	CAWEGDRAYEQYF
15	.	TRBJ1-6	.	TRBV27	TGTGCCAGCACCAGATACCGGGCCTCAAATTCACCCCTCCACTTT	CASTRYRASNSPLHF
17	once	TRBJ2-2	.	TRBV7-6	TGTGCCAGCAGCTTGAGGGACGCTGGGCTAAACACCGGGGAGCTGTTTTTT	CASSLRDAGLNTGELFF
14	once	TRBJ2-5	.	TRBV28	TGTGCCAGCACCCGAGACAGGCGGGGGGAGACCCAGTACTTC	CASTRDRRGETQYF
13	.	TRBJ2-1	.	TRBV10-3	TGTGCCATCAATAGTCCGGGCTACAATGAGCAGTTCTTC	CAINSPGYNEQFF
17	.	TRBJ2-7	.	TRBV9	TGTGCCAGCAGCGCCGGATCTTCACCGTACCCTACCTACGAGCAGTACTTC	CASSAGSSPYPTYEQYF
17	.	TRBJ2-6	.	TRBV5-4	TGTGCCAGCAGCTGGGCACCAGCCCCCCGAGGGGCCAACGTCCTGACTTTC	CASSWAPAPRGANVLTF
15	.	TRBJ1-1	.	TRBV10-3	TGTGCCATCAGTGAGTCTTCAGGGTTGAACACTGAAGCTTTCTTT	CAISESSGLNTEAFF
10	.	TRBJ2-1	.	TRBV20-1	TGCAGTGCTCTTTACAATGAGCAGTTCTTC	CSALYNEQFF
12	.	TRBJ1-1	.	TRBV29-1	TGCAGCACTACGGAGGGCCGCACTGAAGCTTTCTTT	CSTTEGRTEAFF
14	.	TRBJ1-5	.	TRBV5-6	TGTGCCAGCAGCTGGGGACCGGCGGCTCAGCCCCAGCATTTT	CASSWGPAAQPQHF
16	.	TRBJ2-2	TRBD2	TRBV5-4	TGTGCCAGCAGCTCCATAGCGGGAGGCGACACCGGGGAGCTGTTTTTT	CASSSIAGGDTGELFF
16	.	TRBJ2-3	TRBD1	TRBV11-2	TGTGCCAGCAGCTTTTTAGGGGGCAGGCCCACAGATACGCAGTATTTT	CASSFLGGRPTDTQYF
13	.	TRBJ2-1	TRBD2	TRBV10-3	TGTGCCATCTTGGTAGCGGGAGCAGATGAGCAGTTCTTC	CAILVAGADEQFF
15	.	TRBJ2-1	TRBD2	TRBV10-1	TGCGCCAGCAGTGAGTCGGGACTATTGGAGAGTGAGCAGTTCTTC	CASSESGLLESEQFF
16	.	TRBJ2-3	TRBD2	TRBV28	TGTGCCAGCAGTTTGCTCGGGCGGGGGGGGACAGATACGCAGTATTTT	CASSLLGRGGTDTQYF
15	.	TRBJ1-2	TRBD1	TRBV28	TGTGCCAGCAGAGTCCTGGGACAGGGGGATTATGGCTACACCTTC	CASRVLGQGDYGYTF
18	.	TRBJ2-1	TRBD1	TRBV27	TGTGCCAGCAGTTTGGGGACAGGGGGACTTAGCTCCTACAATGAGCAGTTCTTC	CASSLGTGGLSSYNEQFF
16	once	TRBJ1-5	.	TRBV10-3	TGTGCCATCAGTGAGTCGTTGACATATAGCAATCAGCCCCAGCATTTT	CAISESLTYSNQPQHF
10	.	TRBJ2-3	.	TRBV29-1	TGCAGCGTTCCTATAGATACGCAGTATTTT	CSVPIDTQYF
15	.	TRBJ2-7	.	TRBV4-2	TGTGCCAGCAGCCGCCAACAGGGCAGGGGTTACGAGCAGTACTTC	CASSRQQGRGYEQYF
15	.	TRBJ2-6	TRBD2	TRBV19	TGTGCCAGTAGTAGGGAGGGCTCTGGGGCCAACGTCCTGACTTTC	CASSREGSGANVLTF
13	.	TRBJ2-7	.	TRBV29-1	TGCAGCGCTTCCCCCAGGTCCGGATACGAGCAGTACTTC	CSASPRSGYEQYF
12	once	TRBJ1-2	TRBD1	TRBV2	TGTGCCAGCAGTATCGGGACAGATGGCTACACCTTC	CASSIGTDGYTF
13	.	TRBJ1-1	.	TRBV28	TGTGCCAGCAGTTTAAGGGGCCGCACTGAAGCTTTCTTT	CASSLRGRTEAFF